The T cell receptor beta chain under discussion was sequenced for a study of blood T cell repertoires in COVID-19. Study context: COVID-19 samples, acute and convalescent, were from the United States, Italy and Spain. Nucleic acid was either cDNA or gDNA, and it came from T cells, B-cell-depleted T cells, or PBMCs.

This clone was seen once. In the original analysis: Estimation of nucleated cell counts relied on the amplification of reference gene primers. TCRdb keeps only in-frame clones here, not all; method: immunoSEQ multiplex PCR. Clonal size and the V and J genes are those of that table, whereas D and trimming came from the DNA. This sample has roughly 380,000 clones; roughly four fifths occur once, and the top ten carry 0.85% to 1.3%. Germline-derived CDR1 and CDR2 are MNHNS and SASEGT. The CDR3 has 15 amino acids. The J segment lost 5 bases and the V segment lost 0 bases, leaving 2 bases of the junction unmatched.

Sequencing was carried out using peripheral blood. The chain combines TRBV6-1 with TRBJ2-1, with TRBD2 matching over 9 bases. The clonotype was recovered from a human donor with acute or convalescent COVID-19. The donor label of this sample is uncertain. The CDR3 region is CASSEASGGHNEQFF. CDR3 bases: TGTGCCAGCAGTGAAGCTAGCGGGGGACACAATGAGCAGTTCTTC.